This T cell receptor beta chain was recorded in a study of T cells in Graves' hyperthyroidism and ophthalmopathy. Amplification of TCR beta CDR3 regions was performed using RNA transcripts as template. Using the HTBI primer set, a first-round RT-PCR was run on the TCR CDR3. MiXCR, run by TCRdb on the multiplex PCR reads, gives a single entry per CDR3 protein. The sample records about 530,000 distinct CDR3 sequences, 17% being singletons. This clonotype was detected ten times or more. CDR3 length: 16 amino acids. Germline values: CDR1 SGHVS, CDR2 FQNEAQ. Unmatched junction bases numbered 3, after V lost 3 bases and J lost 2 bases.

Sequencing used blood. The sequence was collected from a woman aged 18-29 years with Graves' ophthalmopathy. V and J are TRBV7-8 and TRBJ2-1; 11 bases match TRBD2. The CDR3 here is CASSFGTSGAYNEQFF. The CDR3 nucleotides are TGTGCCAGCAGCTTTGGGACTAGCGGTGCCTACAATGAGCAGTTCTTC.